This TCR beta chain stems from a study of blood T cell repertoires in COVID-19. Across the whole study: The samples span acute and convalescent COVID-19 from the United States, Italy and Spain. T cells, B-cell-depleted T cells, or PBMCs supplied cDNA or gDNA.

This CDR3 contains 12 residues. The V gene lost 2 bases and the J gene lost 4 bases, with 5 bases spanning the gap. Germline V gene data show CDR1 as SEHNR and CDR2 as FQNEAQ (reference sequence). As processed by the authors: Reference gene primers were amplified, and this amplification served to estimate nucleated cell counts. Produced via immunoSEQ multiplex PCR; TCRdb's table is partial and in-frame only. V and J calls plus clone size are reproduced from that table; the DNA served to infer D and trimming. The table records around 280,000 clones, 70% to 90% of them present only once. Sample: peripheral blood. The rearrangement links TRBV7-9 to TRBJ1-1; D is unclear. The sequence was obtained from a woman aged 45-60 years with active or convalescent COVID-19. The CDR3 region is CASSLSFTEAFF. For the CDR3, the DNA is TGTGCCAGCAGCTTAAGCTTCACTGAAGCTTTCTTT.